Presented here are 3 T cell receptor beta chains from one specimen sequenced in a study of cytomegalovirus exposure and HLA in healthy donors. This PCR relied on a set of 60 Vbeta primers and 13 Jbeta primers. Using immunoSEQ multiplex PCR, the repertoire was profiled, and TCRdb retains in-frame clones only, with some absent. The profile shows 150,000 to 200,000 clones, around four fifths of them singletons. Sample: PBMCs. Receptors originate from a female donor in good health and CMV-seronegative.

This clone was observed a handful of times. A junction boundary mismatches the germline segment, possibly from a read error. The chain joins TRBV7-9 to TRBJ1-2; no reliable D call. The V gene's germline CDR1 is SEHNR and CDR2 FQNEAQ (reference sequence). The CDR3 runs to 14 residues. In DNA form, the CDR3 reads TGTTCCAGCAGCCCCGGGGAAGGGTCCTATGGCTACACCTTC. It is translated as CSSSPGEGSYGYTF.

The chain couples TRBV6-6 to TRBJ2-1; D is possibly TRBD1 (5 bases). The V end was cut by 5 bases, the J end by 6 bases, with 8 bases between. CDR3 length: 12 residues. Germline V CDR1 and CDR2: MNHNY, SVGAGI (reference sequence). The CDR3 region is CASSPQANEQFF. The CDR3 DNA reads TGTGCCAGCAGTCCACAGGCCAATGAGCAGTTCTTC.

The rearrangement uses TRBV19 and TRBJ1-1; 7 nucleotides match TRBD1. The CDR3 loop spans 15 amino acids. Germline V gives CDR1 LNHDA, CDR2 SQIVND (reference sequence). The V segment lost 3 bases and the J segment 4 bases; nucleotides outside the gene matches: 8. DNA for the CDR3: TGTGCCAGTAGTATTGCAGGGGGGACCTCCACTGAAGCTTTCTTT. This translates into CASSIAGGTSTEAFF.